The clone carrying this T cell receptor (beta chain) was detected ten times or more. The target antigen is unknown. The source of the sample is a study of T-cell reconstitution after alpha-beta-depleted transplantation in children. General study findings and limits: Several hundred expanded graft clones reportedly supplied alpha-beta T cells about two months after transplant. Newly produced T cells mostly provided counts and TCRbeta diversity after one year, as hyperexpanded clones declined. Some patients' high day-60 TCRbeta diversity was traced to surviving recipient T cells and thymic progenitors.

In germline, CDR1 is SGHAT, CDR2 FQNNGV. CDR3 length equals 16 residues. The germline V and J ends were trimmed by 4 bases and 6 bases, with 18 bases remaining between them. As it was prepared, the TCRbeta library received unique molecular identifiers. TCRdb itself ran the PCR reads through MiXCR, one entry per CDR3 protein. The table has about 580,000 distinct CDR3 sequences, 23% seen once. The specimen comprised PBMCs, mostly from graft donor cells, sampled 360 days after TCRalphabeta/CD19-depleted stem cell transplant. This clonotype was sampled from a boy in the first two years of life who had a stem cell transplant for acute myeloid leukemia, so the T cells may come from the graft donor. The chain combines TRBV11-2 with TRBJ2-2; the D is unclear. DNA of the CDR3: TGTGCCAGCAGCTCCGGGCCAGGCATGGGTCCCGGGGAGCTGTTTTTT. Translation: CASSSGPGMGPGELFF.